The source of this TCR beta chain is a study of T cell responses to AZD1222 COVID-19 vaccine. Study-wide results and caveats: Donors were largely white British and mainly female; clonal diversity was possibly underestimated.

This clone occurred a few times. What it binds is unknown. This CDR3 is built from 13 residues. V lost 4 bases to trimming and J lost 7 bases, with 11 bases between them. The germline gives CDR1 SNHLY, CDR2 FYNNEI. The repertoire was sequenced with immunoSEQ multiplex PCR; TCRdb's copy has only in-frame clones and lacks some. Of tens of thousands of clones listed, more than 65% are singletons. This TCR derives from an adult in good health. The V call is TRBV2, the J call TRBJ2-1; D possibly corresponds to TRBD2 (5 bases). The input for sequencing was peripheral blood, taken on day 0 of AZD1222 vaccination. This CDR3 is CASSAGVWNEQFF. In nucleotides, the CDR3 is TGTGCCAGCAGTGCCGGGGTATGGAATGAGCAGTTCTTC.